This TCR beta chain came from a study of technical replicates of blood from several donors. The assay was immunoSEQ multiplex PCR, and TCRdb's table has in-frame clones only and misses some. Of approximately 80,000 clones in the sample, 95% to 98% were seen once. The table lists this clone with a count of one. V gave up 1 base and J gave up 2 bases, with 15 bases separating them. The CDR3 extends over 16 amino acids. Germline V CDR1 and CDR2: SNHLY, FYNNEI. Material: T cells isolated from PBMCs. The gene calls are TRBV2 and TRBJ2-7, with D possibly being TRBD2 (6 bases). This clonotype was sampled from a human donor in good health. CDR3 sequence: CASSEEGGWEAYEQYF. The CDR3 DNA sequence: TGTGCCAGCAGTGAAGAAGGCGGGTGGGAGGCCTACGAGCAGTACTTC. The whole variable domain, filled in from reference TRBV2 and TRBJ2-7, reads EPEVTQTPSHQVTQMGQEVILRCVPISNHLYFYWYRQILGQKVEFLVSFYNNEISEKSEIFDDQFSVERPDGSNFTLKIRSTKLEDSAMYFCASSEEGGWEAYEQYFGPGTRLTVT.